The rows below give T cell receptor beta chains drawn from one sample of a study of blood T cell repertoires in COVID-19. This table comes from immunoSEQ multiplex PCR, and its TCRdb copy is limited to in-frame clones, with some not included. The table has 13,000 or so clones, around 74% seen once; the top ten hold around 38%. Sequenced: peripheral blood. The receptors derive from a woman aged 80 or older with acute or convalescent COVID-19. Each CDR3 is given with its conserved first and last residue. D genes are given only for firm matches. Clone size is shown for a subset of rows, as once, few, many or a class of expanded clone.

10,NA,NA,TRBV6-5,TRBJ2-7,TGTGCCAGCATCTATTACGAGCAGTACTTC,CASIYYEQYF
13,TRBD1,NA,TRBV23-1,TRBJ2-3,TGCGCCAGCAGGACAGGGGACGCGGATACGCAGTATTTT,CASRTGDADTQYF
16,TRBD2,NA,TRBV2,TRBJ2-7,TGTGCCAGCAGTGAAGAAGGGACTAGCGGGACCTACGAGCAGTACTTC,CASSEEGTSGTYEQYF
15,TRBD1,once,TRBV7-8,TRBJ2-5,TGTGCCAGCACCCTAGGAGACAGGGCGGAGGAGACCCAGTACTTC,CASTLGDRAEETQYF
15,NA,few,TRBV18,TRBJ1-1,TGTGCCAGCTCATCCTCCGAGCGTTTTGGCACTGAAGCTTTCTTT,CASSSSERFGTEAFF
14,NA,NA,TRBV21-1,TRBJ1-5,TGTGCCAGCAGCAAAGGTAGGGGATATCAGCCCCAGCATTTT,CASSKGRGYQPQHF
17,NA,once,TRBV5-8,TRBJ2-7,TGTGCCAGCAGCTGGGGGTCCTACAGGGTAAGCTCCTACGAGCAGTACTTC,CASSWGSYRVSSYEQYF
16,NA,NA,TRBV6-5,TRBJ1-5,TGTGCCAGCAGTTCTCCTAAGACTGGTAGCAATCAGCCCCAGCATTTT,CASSSPKTGSNQPQHF
15,TRBD2,NA,TRBV10-3,TRBJ2-3,TGTGCCATCAGTGAGGCGGGGGGGCTCACAGATACGCAGTATTTT,CAISEAGGLTDTQYF
14,TRBD1,NA,TRBV7-8,TRBJ1-6,TGTGCCAGCAGCTCAGACAGGGGGCTTTCACCCCTCCACTTT,CASSSDRGLSPLHF
18,TRBD2,NA,TRBV5-6,TRBJ2-7,TGTGCCAGCAAGCCCGGTGGACTAGCGGGGGATCCCTTCTACGAGCAGTACTTC,CASKPGGLAGDPFYEQYF
15,TRBD1,few,TRBV19,TRBJ2-3,TGTGCCAGTAGCCCGGACAGGGGAAGCACAGATACGCAGTATTTT,CASSPDRGSTDTQYF
15,TRBD1,NA,TRBV18,TRBJ2-2,TGTGCCAGCTCACCAGGGACAGTAGAGGCCGGGGAGCTGTTTTTT,CASSPGTVEAGELFF
13,NA,NA,TRBV30,TRBJ1-2,TGTGCCTGGAGTATAGATCACGCCTATGGCTACACCTTC,CAWSIDHAYGYTF
15,TRBD1,NA,TRBV11-2,TRBJ1-2,TGTGCCAGCAGCTCCCCTTCCAGGGGGACCTATGGCTACACCTTC,CASSSPSRGTYGYTF
13,NA,NA,TRBV5-1,TRBJ1-1,TGCGCCAGCAGCTGGCAGGGTAACACTGAAGCTTTCTTT,CASSWQGNTEAFF
16,TRBD2,NA,TRBV6-4,TRBJ2-3,TGTGCCAGCAGTGACTCGATCTCTAGCGGGGTAGATACGCAGTATTTT,CASSDSISSGVDTQYF
15,TRBD1,few,TRBV6-5,TRBJ1-4,TGTGCCAGCACCCGGACAGGGGGCGGTAGCGAAAAACTGTTTTTT,CASTRTGGGSEKLFF
15,TRBD2,NA,TRBV6-4,TRBJ2-2,TGTGCCAGCGCCCGACTAGCGGGGGAAGGCGGGGAGCTGTTTTTT,CASARLAGEGGELFF
15,NA,NA,TRBV4-3,TRBJ2-7,TGCGCCAGCAGCCTTCAGACAGCGCCACTGTACGAGCAGTACTTC,CASSLQTAPLYEQYF
13,NA,few,TRBV3-1/TRBV3-2,TRBJ2-7,TGTGCCAGCAGCCAAGATAACAGCCACGAGCAGTACTTC,CASSQDNSHEQYF
14,TRBD2,once,TRBV19,TRBJ2-5,TGTGCCAGTAGTAGGTCGGGGGGGCAGGAGACCCAGTACTTC,CASSRSGGQETQYF
15,NA,NA,TRBV7-9,TRBJ1-1,TGTGCCAGCACCTTACGCGGGGGGGCCAACACTGAAGCTTTCTTT,CASTLRGGANTEAFF
11,NA,NA,TRBV6-2/TRBV6-3,TRBJ1-2,TGTGCCAGCAGCCTCCGGGGTGGCTACACCTTC,CASSLRGGYTF
15,NA,NA,TRBV7-5,TRBJ2-4,TGTGCCAGAAGGCCCGGGAGGGTAGCCAAAAACATTCAGTACTTC,CARRPGRVAKNIQYF
17,TRBD2,NA,TRBV3-1/TRBV3-2,TRBJ2-3,TGTGCCAGCAGCCCCACCAGCGGCGGGGGAGGCACAGATACGCAGTATTTT,CASSPTSGGGGTDTQYF
14,NA,NA,TRBV18,TRBJ1-6,TGTGCCAGCTCACCACAGGGGGAGAATTCACCCCTCCACTTT,CASSPQGENSPLHF
14,NA,NA,TRBV11-3,TRBJ2-2,TGTGCCAGCAGCCCACGACAGGCGGGCGGGGAGCTGTTTTTT,CASSPRQAGGELFF
11,NA,NA,TRBV5-1,TRBJ2-7,TGCGCCAGCAGCCGCACTTACGAGCAGTACTTC,CASSRTYEQYF
14,NA,NA,TRBV7-3,TRBJ2-2,TGTGCCAGCAGCTTGAATGCAGGGGCCGGGGAGCTGTTTTTT,CASSLNAGAGELFF
16,TRBD1,NA,TRBV18,TRBJ2-1,TGTGCCAGCTCACCACCGGGACAGAGCTCCTACAATGAGCAGTTCTTC,CASSPPGQSSYNEQFF
15,NA,NA,TRBV9,TRBJ2-7,TGTGCCAGCAGCGTAGGACAGTTCAGCTCCTACGAGCAGTACTTC,CASSVGQFSSYEQYF
13,NA,few,TRBV6-2/TRBV6-3,TRBJ1-1,TGTGCCAGCAGTCTCGACTTGAACACTGAAGCTTTCTTT,CASSLDLNTEAFF
15,TRBD2,NA,TRBV7-2,TRBJ2-5,TGTGCCAGCAGCTCCCTAGCGGGGGGGGGAGAGACCCAGTACTTC,CASSSLAGGGETQYF
12,NA,NA,TRBV6-5,TRBJ1-2,TGTGCCAGCAGTTCCAGGGCGGGGGGCTACACCTTC,CASSSRAGGYTF
13,NA,NA,TRBV6-2/TRBV6-3,TRBJ2-3,TGTGCCAGCAGTTACTCTAGCCCGGCAGTCCAGTATTTT,CASSYSSPAVQYF
14,NA,NA,TRBV5-8,TRBJ2-1,TGTGCCAGCAGCTTGGCGGGGGACTACAATGAGCAGTTCTTC,CASSLAGDYNEQFF
12,NA,few,TRBV5-4,TRBJ1-1,TGTGCCAGCAGCTTTCTGTCAGCTGAAGCTTTCTTT,CASSFLSAEAFF
14,NA,NA,TRBV27,TRBJ2-5,TGTGCCAGCAGTTTCTGGGGGGGCGGAGAGACCCAGTACTTC,CASSFWGGGETQYF
14,NA,few,TRBV19,TRBJ2-7,TGTGCCAGTAGTGGGTTCCGGGGGTCCTACGAGCAGTACTTC,CASSGFRGSYEQYF
15,NA,NA,TRBV27,TRBJ1-1,TGTGCCAGCAGTTCGCCCTCGACAGGGAACACTGAAGCTTTCTTT,CASSSPSTGNTEAFF
15,NA,NA,TRBV19,TRBJ1-1,TGTGCCAGTAGTACGGAAAGCACTGGGGCCACTGAAGCTTTCTTT,CASSTESTGATEAFF
10,NA,NA,TRBV10-2,TRBJ2-3,TGCGCCAGCGGAGCAGATACGCAGTATTTT,CASGADTQYF
17,TRBD2,medium-sized,TRBV4-2,TRBJ2-5,TGTGCCAGCAGCCAAAACCCTGTAGCGGGGGGGCCAGAGACCCAGTACTTC,CASSQNPVAGGPETQYF
16,NA,NA,TRBV6-5,TRBJ2-2,TGTGCCAGCAGTTACGGGTGGGGCCTTAACACCGGGGAGCTGTTTTTT,CASSYGWGLNTGELFF
14,TRBD1,NA,TRBV7-2,TRBJ1-1,TGTGCCAGCAGTTTACAGGGGGCAAGGACTGAAGCTTTCTTT,CASSLQGARTEAFF
15,NA,many,TRBV12-5,TRBJ1-2,TGTGCTAGTGGTTTGGTCGGCAGGGCTGCACTTGGCTACACCTTC,CASGLVGRAALGYTF
11,NA,NA,TRBV6-5,TRBJ2-1,TGTGCCAGCCGGAGGATGAATGAGCAGTTCTTC,CASRRMNEQFF
12,NA,NA,TRBV5-6,TRBJ2-3,TGTGCCAGCAGCATAATCACAGATACGCAGTATTTT,CASSIITDTQYF
14,TRBD1,NA,TRBV9,TRBJ1-6,TGTGCCAGCAGCCCTGACGACAGGGTCTCACCCCTCCACTTT,CASSPDDRVSPLHF
16,TRBD2,NA,TRBV10-2,TRBJ2-2,TGCGCCAGCAGTGACCGGGAGCGGGGGGAGACCGGGGAGCTGTTTTTT,CASSDRERGETGELFF
19,TRBD2,NA,TRBV5-4,TRBJ2-2,TGTGCCAGCAGCTTGGCCCCAGCGGGGGAGAAAAGACGGTCTGGGGAGCTGTTTTTT,CASSLAPAGEKRRSGELFF
18,NA,medium-sized,TRBV15,TRBJ1-5,TGTGCCACCAGCGACCCAGAGGCAGGGAAGAGTTTGGGTCAGCCCCAGCATTTT,CATSDPEAGKSLGQPQHF
16,TRBD2,NA,TRBV10-3,TRBJ2-1,TGTGCCATCGGGACTAGCGCCCTGAGCTCCTACAATGAGCAGTTCTTC,CAIGTSALSSYNEQFF
16,NA,NA,TRBV3-1/TRBV3-2,TRBJ2-3,TGTGCCAGCAGGTCGTTTAGCACGCGGGACACAGATACGCAGTATTTT,CASRSFSTRDTDTQYF
15,TRBD2,NA,TRBV27,TRBJ2-1,TGTGCCAGCAGTTTATCCCAGGGAGGGGACAATGAGCAGTTCTTC,CASSLSQGGDNEQFF
15,TRBD1,NA,TRBV25-1,TRBJ1-2,TGTGCCAGCAGTGAGGCAGGGACAGGGGGCCATGGCTACACCTTC,CASSEAGTGGHGYTF
14,NA,NA,TRBV7-2,TRBJ2-3,TGTGCCAGCAGCTTGCGGGGAACCACAGATACGCAGTATTTT,CASSLRGTTDTQYF